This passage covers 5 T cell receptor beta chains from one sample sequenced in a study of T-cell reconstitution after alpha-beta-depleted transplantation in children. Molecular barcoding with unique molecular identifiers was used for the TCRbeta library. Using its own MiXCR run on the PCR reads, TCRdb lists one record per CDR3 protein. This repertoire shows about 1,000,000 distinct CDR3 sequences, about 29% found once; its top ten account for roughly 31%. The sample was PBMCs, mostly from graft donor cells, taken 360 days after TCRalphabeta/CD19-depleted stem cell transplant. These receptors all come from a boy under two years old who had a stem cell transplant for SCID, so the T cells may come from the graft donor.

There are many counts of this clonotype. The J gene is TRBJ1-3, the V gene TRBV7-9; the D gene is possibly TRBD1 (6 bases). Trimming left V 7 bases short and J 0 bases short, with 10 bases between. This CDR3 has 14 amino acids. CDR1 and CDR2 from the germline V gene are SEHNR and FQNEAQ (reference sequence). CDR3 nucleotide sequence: TGTGCCAGCACCACAGGGCCCTCTGGAAACACCATATATTTT. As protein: CASTTGPSGNTIYF.

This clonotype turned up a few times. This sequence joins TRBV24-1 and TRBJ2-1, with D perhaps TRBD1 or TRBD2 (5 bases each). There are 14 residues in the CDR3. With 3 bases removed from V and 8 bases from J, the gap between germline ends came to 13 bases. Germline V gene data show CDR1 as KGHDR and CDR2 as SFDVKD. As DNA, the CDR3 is TGTGCCACCAGTGATCCGGGACCCGACGATGAGCAGTTCTTC. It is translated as CATSDPGPDDEQFF.

Written as DNA, the CDR3 is TGTGCCAGCAGTTATAGGGCAGGGAGGGACGAGCAGTACTTC. Translated, it gives CASSYRAGRDEQYF. This chain uses TRBV6-5 with TRBJ2-7; 7 nucleotides align to TRBD2. The CDR3 length is 14 residues. The germline V gene encodes CDR1 MNHEY and CDR2 SVGAGI. With V trimmed by 3 bases and J by 5 bases, 7 bases remained unmatched.

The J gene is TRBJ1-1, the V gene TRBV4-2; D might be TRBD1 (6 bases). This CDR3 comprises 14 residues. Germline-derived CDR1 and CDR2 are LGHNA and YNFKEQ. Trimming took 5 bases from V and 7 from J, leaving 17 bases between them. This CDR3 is CASSSRGEGYEAFF. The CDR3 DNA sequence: TGTGCCAGCAGCAGCAGGGGCGAGGGTTATGAAGCTTTCTTT.

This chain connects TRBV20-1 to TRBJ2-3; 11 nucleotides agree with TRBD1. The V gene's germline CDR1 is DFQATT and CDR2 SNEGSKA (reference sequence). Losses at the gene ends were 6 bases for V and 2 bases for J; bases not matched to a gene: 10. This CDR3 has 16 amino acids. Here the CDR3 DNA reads TGCAGTGCCAAGGAAGGGACAGGGGGTTTCACAGATACGCAGTATTTT. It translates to CSAKEGTGGFTDTQYF.